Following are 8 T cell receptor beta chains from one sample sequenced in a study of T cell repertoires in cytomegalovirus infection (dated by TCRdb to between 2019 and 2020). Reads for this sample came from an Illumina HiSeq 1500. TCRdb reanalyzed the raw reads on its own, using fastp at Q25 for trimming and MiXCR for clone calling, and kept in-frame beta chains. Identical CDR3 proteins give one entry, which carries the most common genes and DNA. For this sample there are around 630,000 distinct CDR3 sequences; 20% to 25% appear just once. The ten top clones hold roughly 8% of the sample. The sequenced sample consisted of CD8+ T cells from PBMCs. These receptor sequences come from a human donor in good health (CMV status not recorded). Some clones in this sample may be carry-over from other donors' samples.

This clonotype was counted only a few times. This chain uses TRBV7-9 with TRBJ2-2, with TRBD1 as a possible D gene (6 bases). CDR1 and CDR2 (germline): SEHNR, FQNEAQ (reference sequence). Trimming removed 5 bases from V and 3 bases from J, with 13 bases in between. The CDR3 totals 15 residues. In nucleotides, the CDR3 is TGTGCCAGCAGCACCCGACAGGCTGACACCGGGGAGCTGTTTTTT. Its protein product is CASSTRQADTGELFF. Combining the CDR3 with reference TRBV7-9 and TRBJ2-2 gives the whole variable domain DTGVSQNPRHKITKRGQNVTFRCDPISEHNRLYWYRQTLGQGPEFLTYFQNEAQLEKSRLLSDRFSAERPKGSFSTLEIQRTEQGDSAMYLCASSTRQADTGELFFGEGSRLTVL.

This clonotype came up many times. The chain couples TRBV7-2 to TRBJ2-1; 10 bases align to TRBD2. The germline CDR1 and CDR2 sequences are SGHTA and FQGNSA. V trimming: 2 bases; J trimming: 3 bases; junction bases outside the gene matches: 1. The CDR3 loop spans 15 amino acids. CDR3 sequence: CASSLSGGDYNEQFF. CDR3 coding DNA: TGTGCCAGCAGCTTAAGCGGGGGGGACTACAATGAGCAGTTCTTC.

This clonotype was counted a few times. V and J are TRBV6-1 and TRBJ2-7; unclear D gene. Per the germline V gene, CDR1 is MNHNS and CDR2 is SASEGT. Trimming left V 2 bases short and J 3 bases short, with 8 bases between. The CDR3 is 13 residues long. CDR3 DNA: TGTGCCAGCAGTGAAACAGCTGGCTACGAGCAGTACGTC. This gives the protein CASSETAGYEQYV.

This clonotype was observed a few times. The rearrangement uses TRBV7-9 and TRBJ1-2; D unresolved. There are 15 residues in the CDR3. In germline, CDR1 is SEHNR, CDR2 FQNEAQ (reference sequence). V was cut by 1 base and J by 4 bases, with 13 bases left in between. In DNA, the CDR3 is TGTGCCAGCAGCTTAGAGGAGGGTCTTCGCTATGGCTACACCTTC. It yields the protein CASSLEEGLRYGYTF.

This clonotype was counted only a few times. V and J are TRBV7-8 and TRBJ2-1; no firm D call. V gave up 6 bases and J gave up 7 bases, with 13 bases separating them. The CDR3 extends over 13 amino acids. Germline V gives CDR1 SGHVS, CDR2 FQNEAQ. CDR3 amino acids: CASSHQTENEQFF. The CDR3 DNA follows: TGTGCCAGCAGTCATCAAACGGAGAATGAGCAGTTCTTC.

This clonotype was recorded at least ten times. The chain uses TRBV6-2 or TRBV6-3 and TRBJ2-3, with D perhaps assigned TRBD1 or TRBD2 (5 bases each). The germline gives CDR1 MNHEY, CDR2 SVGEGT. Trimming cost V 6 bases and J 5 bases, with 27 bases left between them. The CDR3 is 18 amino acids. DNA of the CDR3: TGTGCCAGCAGCCTAGCAAACGGGGCTATACCCACCTTAGATACGCAGTATTTT. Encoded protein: CASSLANGAIPTLDTQYF.

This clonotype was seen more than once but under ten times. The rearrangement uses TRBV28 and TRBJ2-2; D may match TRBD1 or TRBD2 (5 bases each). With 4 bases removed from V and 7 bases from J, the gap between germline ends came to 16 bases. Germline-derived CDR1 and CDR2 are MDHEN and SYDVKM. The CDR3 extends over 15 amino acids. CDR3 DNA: TGTGCCAGCAGTTCTGTGGACGGGGCAGTCGGGGAGCTGTTTTTT. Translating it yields CASSSVDGAVGELFF.

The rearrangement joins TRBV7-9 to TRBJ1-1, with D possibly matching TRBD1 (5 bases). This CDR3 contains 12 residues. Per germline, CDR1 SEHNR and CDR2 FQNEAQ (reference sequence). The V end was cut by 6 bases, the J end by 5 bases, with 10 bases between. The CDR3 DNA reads TGTGCCAGCAGGGGGCCAGGTACTGAAGCTTTCTTT. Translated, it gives CASRGPGTEAFF.